This T cell receptor beta chain was sequenced during a study of T-cell reconstitution after alpha-beta-depleted transplantation in children (dated by TCRdb to between 2015 and 2016). The study in broad terms: Using TCR repertoire profiling, the study followed T-cell immune reconstitution in a quantitative way in children after TCRalphabeta/CD19-depleted allogeneic hematopoietic cell transplantation.

Libraries were constructed by PCR. Sequencing was carried out with an Illumina HiSeq 2500. TCR libraries were prepared with molecular barcoding, using unique molecular identifiers to normalize TCRbeta repertoire quantification. TCRdb handled the public reads itself, with Q25 trimming in fastp and clone calling in MiXCR, and kept productive beta chains. Each entry merges the rows of one CDR3 protein and shows their most common DNA and genes. A total of about 640,000 distinct CDR3 sequences appear in this sample, 16% of them only once. The top ten clonotypes cover 1.1% of the sample. This clonotype was found many times. Its antigen target is currently unknown. Nothing much larger sits one base from this clone, and base qualities are not available. From the germline V gene (reference sequence), CDR1 is DFQATT and CDR2 is SNEGSKA. Trimming removed 3 bases from V and 6 bases from J; the gene matches leave 11 bases unexplained. CDR3 length: 14 amino acids, cysteine to phenylalanine. The kept DNA is CDR3 alone, 42 bases in frame from the first base.

The TCR comes from a human donor who donated a stem cell graft to a child with acute myeloid leukemia. The sequence links TRBV20-1 to TRBJ2-7; 7 middle bases align to TRBD2. Sequencing was performed on PBMCs from the stem cell graft donor, taken from the stem cell graft. The CDR3 protein is CSARAQRGGFEQYF. The sequenced DNA is TGCAGTGCTAGGGCCCAGCGGGGTGGGTTCGAGCAGTACTTC.